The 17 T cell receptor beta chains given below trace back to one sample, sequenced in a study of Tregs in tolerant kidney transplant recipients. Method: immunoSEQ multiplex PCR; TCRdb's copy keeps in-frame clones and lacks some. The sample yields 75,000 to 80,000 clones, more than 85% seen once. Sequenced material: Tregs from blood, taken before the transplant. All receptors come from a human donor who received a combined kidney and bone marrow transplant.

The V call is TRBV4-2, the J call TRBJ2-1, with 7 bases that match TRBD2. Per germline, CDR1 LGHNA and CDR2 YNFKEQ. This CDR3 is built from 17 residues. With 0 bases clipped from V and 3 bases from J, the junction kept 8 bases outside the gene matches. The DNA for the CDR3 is TGTGCCAGCAGCCAAGATGGGCGGGAGCGTTTCTACAATGAGCAGTTCTTC. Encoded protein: CASSQDGRERFYNEQFF.

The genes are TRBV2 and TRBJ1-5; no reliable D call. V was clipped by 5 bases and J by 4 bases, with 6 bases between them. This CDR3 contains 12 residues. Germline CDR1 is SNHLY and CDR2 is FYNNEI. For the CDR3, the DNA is TGTGCCAGCAGTCGCATTAATCAGCCCCAGCATTTT. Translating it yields CASSRINQPQHF.

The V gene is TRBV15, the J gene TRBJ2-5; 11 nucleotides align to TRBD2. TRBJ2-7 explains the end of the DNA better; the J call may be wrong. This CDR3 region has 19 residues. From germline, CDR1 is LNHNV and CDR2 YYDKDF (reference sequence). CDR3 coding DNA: TGTGCCACCAGCAGAGATCTACTAGCGGGAGTATCGGGGACCTACGAGCAGTACTTC. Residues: CATSRDLLAGVSGTYEQYF.

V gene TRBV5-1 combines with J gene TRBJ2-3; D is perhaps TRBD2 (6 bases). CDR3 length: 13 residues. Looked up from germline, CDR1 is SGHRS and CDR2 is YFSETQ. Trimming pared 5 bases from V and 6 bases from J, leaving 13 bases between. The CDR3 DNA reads TGCGCCAGCAGTCGGGGGTGGGGGGATACGCAGTATTTT. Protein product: CASSRGWGDTQYF.

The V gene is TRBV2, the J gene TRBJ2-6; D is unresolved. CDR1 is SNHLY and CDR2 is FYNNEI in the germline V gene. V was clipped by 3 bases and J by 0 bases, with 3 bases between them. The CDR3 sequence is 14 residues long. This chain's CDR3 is CASSDPSGANVLTF. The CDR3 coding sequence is TGTGCCAGCAGTGACCCCTCTGGGGCCAACGTCCTGACTTTC.

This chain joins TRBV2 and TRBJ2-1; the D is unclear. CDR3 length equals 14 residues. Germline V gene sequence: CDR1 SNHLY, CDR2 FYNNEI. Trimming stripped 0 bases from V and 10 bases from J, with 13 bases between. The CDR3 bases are TGTGCCAGCAGTGAAGCGCTTCCCGGGCCAGAGCAGTTCTTC. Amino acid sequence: CASSEALPGPEQFF.

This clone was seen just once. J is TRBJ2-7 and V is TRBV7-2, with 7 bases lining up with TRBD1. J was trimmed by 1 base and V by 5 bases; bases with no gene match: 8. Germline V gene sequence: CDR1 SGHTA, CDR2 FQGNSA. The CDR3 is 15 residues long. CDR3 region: CASSRQGQGSYEQYF. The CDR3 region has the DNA TGTGCCAGCAGCCGACAGGGTCAAGGGTCCTACGAGCAGTACTTC.

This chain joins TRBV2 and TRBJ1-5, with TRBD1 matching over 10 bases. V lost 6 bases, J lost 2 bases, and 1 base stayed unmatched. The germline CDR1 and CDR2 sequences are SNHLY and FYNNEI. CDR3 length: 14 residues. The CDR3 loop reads CASRGTGGNQPQHF. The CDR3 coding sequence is TGTGCCAGCAGGGGGACAGGGGGCAATCAGCCCCAGCATTTT.

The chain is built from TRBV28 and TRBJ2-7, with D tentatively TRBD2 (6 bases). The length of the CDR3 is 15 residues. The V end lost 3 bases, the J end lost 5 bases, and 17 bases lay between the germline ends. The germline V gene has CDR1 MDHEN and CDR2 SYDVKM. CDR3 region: CASSLPAEGPNEQYF. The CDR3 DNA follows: TGTGCCAGCAGTTTGCCCGCGGAGGGCCCCAACGAGCAGTACTTC.

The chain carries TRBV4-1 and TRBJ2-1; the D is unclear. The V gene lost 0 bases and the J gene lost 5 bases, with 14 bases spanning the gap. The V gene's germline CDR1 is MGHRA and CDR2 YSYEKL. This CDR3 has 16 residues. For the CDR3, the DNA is TGCGCCAGCAGCCAAGATTGGACCAGGAAAGACAATGAGCAGTTCTTC. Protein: CASSQDWTRKDNEQFF.

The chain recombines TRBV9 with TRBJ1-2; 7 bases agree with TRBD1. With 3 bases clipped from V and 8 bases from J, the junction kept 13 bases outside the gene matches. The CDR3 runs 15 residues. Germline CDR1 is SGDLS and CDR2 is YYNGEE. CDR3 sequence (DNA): TGTGCCAGCAGCGGCCGGCGTGACGAGGGGGCGGGCTACACCTTC. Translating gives CASSGRRDEGAGYTF.

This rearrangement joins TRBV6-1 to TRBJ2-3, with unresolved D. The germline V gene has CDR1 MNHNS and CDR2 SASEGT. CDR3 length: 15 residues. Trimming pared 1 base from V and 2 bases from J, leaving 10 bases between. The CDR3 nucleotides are TGTGCCAGCAGTGAAGTAGGTTCCCTCACAGATACGCAGTATTTT. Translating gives CASSEVGSLTDTQYF.

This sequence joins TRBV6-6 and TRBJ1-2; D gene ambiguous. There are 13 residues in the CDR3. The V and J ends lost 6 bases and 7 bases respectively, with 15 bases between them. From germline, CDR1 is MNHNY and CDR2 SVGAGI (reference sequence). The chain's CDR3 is CASSPTSEGGYTF. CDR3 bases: TGTGCCAGCAGCCCTACCTCCGAGGGTGGCTACACCTTC.

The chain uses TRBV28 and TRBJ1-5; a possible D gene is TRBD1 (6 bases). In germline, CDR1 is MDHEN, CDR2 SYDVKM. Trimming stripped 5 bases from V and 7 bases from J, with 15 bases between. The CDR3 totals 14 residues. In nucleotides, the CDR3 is TGTGCCAGCAGTCCCACAGGGCGAGTACAGCCCCAGCATTTT. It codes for CASSPTGRVQPQHF.

CDR3 in amino acids: CATSQLEVEQFF. In DNA, the CDR3 is TGTGCCACCAGCCAATTAGAGGTTGAGCAGTTCTTC. V gene TRBV15 combines with J gene TRBJ2-1; no firm D call. CDR1 and CDR2 from the germline V gene are LNHNV and YYDKDF (reference sequence). The length of the CDR3 is 12 residues. V lost 5 bases and J lost 9, with 11 bases in between.

CDR3 bases: TGCGCCAGCAGCCAAGGAGAGAATCAGCCCCAGCATTTT. Translation gives CASSQGENQPQHF. The chain links TRBV4-1 to TRBJ1-5; no firm D call. The CDR3 is 13 residues long. Trimming took 1 base from V and 4 from J, leaving 5 bases between them. Looked up from germline, CDR1 is MGHRA and CDR2 is YSYEKL.

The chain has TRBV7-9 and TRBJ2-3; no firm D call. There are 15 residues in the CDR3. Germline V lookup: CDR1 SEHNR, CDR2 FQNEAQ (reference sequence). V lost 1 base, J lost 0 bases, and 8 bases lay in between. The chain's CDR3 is CASSLGEVSTDTQYF. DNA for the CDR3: TGTGCCAGCAGCTTAGGAGAGGTCAGCACAGATACGCAGTATTTT.